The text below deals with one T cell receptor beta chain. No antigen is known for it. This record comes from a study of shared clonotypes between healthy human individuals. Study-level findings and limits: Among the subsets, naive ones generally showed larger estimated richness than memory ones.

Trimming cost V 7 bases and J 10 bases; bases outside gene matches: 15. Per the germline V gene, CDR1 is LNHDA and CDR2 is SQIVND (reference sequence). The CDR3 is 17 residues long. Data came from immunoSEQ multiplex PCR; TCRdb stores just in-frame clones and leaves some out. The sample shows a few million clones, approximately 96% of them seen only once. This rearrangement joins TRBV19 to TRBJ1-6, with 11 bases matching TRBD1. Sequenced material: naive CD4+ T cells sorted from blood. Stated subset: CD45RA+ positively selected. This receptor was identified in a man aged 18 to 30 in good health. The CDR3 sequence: CASTEGQGGKYRSPLHF. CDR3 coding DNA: TGTGCCAGTACGGAGGGACAGGGGGGAAAGTATCGGTCACCCCTCCACTTT.